These 32 T cell receptor beta chains share one sample of origin, sequenced in a study of blood T cell repertoires in COVID-19. The method was immunoSEQ multiplex PCR; TCRdb's version includes in-frame clones alone and lacks a portion of them. This table holds under 250,000 clones, roughly 84% found once. The sequenced sample was peripheral blood. These receptors were obtained from a man aged 35 to 55 with acute or convalescent COVID-19.

The V and J genes are TRBV9 and TRBJ1-2; 7 nucleotides align to TRBD1. V lost 0 bases, J lost 10 bases, and 9 bases stayed unmatched. CDR1 SGDLS and CDR2 YYNGEE come from the germline V gene. The CDR3 has 14 residues. The CDR3 DNA is TGTGCCAGCAGCGTAGACGGGACAGCCCTACCCTACACCTTC. Translation gives CASSVDGTALPYTF.

The chain combines TRBV5-1 with TRBJ1-3; perhaps TRBD1 as D (5 bases). The CDR3 covers 15 residues. Germline values: CDR1 SGHRS, CDR2 YFSETQ. Trimming took 3 bases from V and 2 from J, leaving 12 bases between them. In nucleotides, the CDR3 is TGCGCCAGCAGCTCGGAAAGGGGCACTGGAAACACCATATATTTT. Encoded protein: CASSSERGTGNTIYF.

The chain has TRBV30 and TRBJ1-6; D not resolved. The CDR3 totals 14 residues. Germline-derived CDR1 and CDR2 are GTSNPN and SVGIG (reference sequence). V shed 2 bases and J shed 9 bases, with 14 bases lying between them. In DNA form, the CDR3 reads TGTGCCTGGAGTAGCGACTCTAGAGGTTCACCCCTCCACTTT. Its translation is CAWSSDSRGSPLHF.

The V call is TRBV5-1, the J call TRBJ2-1; TRBD1 agrees at 7 bases. The CDR3 has 16 residues. Losses at the gene ends were 0 bases for V and 3 bases for J; bases not matched to a gene: 6. The germline V gene encodes CDR1 SGHRS and CDR2 YFSETQ. As DNA, the CDR3 is TGCGCCAGCAGCTTGGCCCCGGGACAGTACTACAATGAGCAGTTCTTC. Protein sequence: CASSLAPGQYYNEQFF.

The V gene is TRBV5-6, the J gene TRBJ1-1, with D uncertain. Germline V gene sequence: CDR1 SGHDT, CDR2 YYEEEE. Between the trimmed V and J ends, which lost 0 bases and 12 bases, there was a span of 15 bases. The CDR3 length is 13 residues. In DNA form, the CDR3 reads TGTGCCAGCAGCTTGGCCGAGAGGATCCGACCTTTCTTT. The encoded protein is CASSLAERIRPFF.

The chain joins TRBV19 to TRBJ2-5; 8 bases agree with TRBD2. The CDR3 is 17 residues long. V was pared by 3 bases and J by 3 bases, with 12 bases of the junction left unmatched. CDR1 is LNHDA, CDR2 SQIVND, per germline (reference sequence). The CDR3 bases are TGTGCCAGTAGTATCACCGGGCGGGGGGTTTTCGAAGAGACCCAGTACTTC. Translated: CASSITGRGVFEETQYF.

The chain employs TRBV11-2 and TRBJ2-1, with a weak D call TRBD2 (6 bases). V lost 3 bases and J lost 4, with 7 bases in between. Germline V gene lookup returns CDR1 SGHAT and CDR2 FQNNGV. The CDR3 loop spans 13 amino acids. DNA of the CDR3: TGTGCCAGCAGCTTCGGAGGGTACAATGAGCAGTTCTTC. Encoded protein: CASSFGGYNEQFF.

The table lists this clone with a count of one. Relative to the germline gene, one junction end is altered; a read error may explain this. This chain links TRBV14 with TRBJ2-4, with 10 bases fitting TRBD1. Germline values: CDR1 SGHDN, CDR2 FVKESK. The CDR3 runs to 11 residues. The CDR3 reads CASSTGTGATW. CDR3 DNA sequence: TGTGCCAGCAGTACCGGGACAGGGGCGACGTGG. Complete variable domain (other parts from reference TRBV14 and TRBJ2-4): EAGVTQFPSHSVIEKGQTVTLRCDPISGHDNLYWYRRVMGKEIKFLLHFVKESKQDESGMPNNRFLAERTGGTYSTLKVQPAELEDSGVYFCASSTGTGATWGAGTRLSVL.

The gene calls are TRBV4-2 and TRBJ1-4, with 10 positions matching TRBD1. CDR1 is LGHNA and CDR2 is YNFKEQ in the germline V gene. The CDR3 length is 16 residues. The V segment lost 1 base and the J segment 8 bases; nucleotides outside the gene matches: 7. The CDR3 region is CASSQGDRGVGEKLFF. Written as DNA, the CDR3 is TGTGCCAGCAGCCAAGGGGACAGGGGCGTCGGAGAAAAACTGTTTTTT.

A remark on this clone: The sample contains more than one DNA sequence encoding this CDR3. The genes are TRBV7-2 and TRBJ1-5; 7 bases match TRBD1. Unmatched junction bases numbered 2, after V lost 3 bases and J lost 3 bases. CDR3 length: 14 amino acids. Germline V lookup: CDR1 SGHTA, CDR2 FQGNSA. CDR3 DNA sequence: TGTGCCAGCAGCTTGGGACAGCCCAATCAGCCCCAGCATTTT. As protein: CASSLGQPNQPQHF.

The gene calls are TRBV5-6 and TRBJ2-3, with 13 bases identical to TRBD2. Looked up from germline, CDR1 is SGHDT and CDR2 is YYEEEE. The junction had 4 bases not matched to a gene; V was cut back by 1 base and J by 8 bases. The CDR3 consists of 15 residues. CDR3 coding DNA: TGTGCCAGCAGCTTGAAACTAGCGGGAGGGGGTACGCAGTATTTT. Its translation: CASSLKLAGGGTQYF.

The V call is TRBV20-1, the J call TRBJ1-6, with a weak D call TRBD1 (6 bases). V lost 3 bases and J lost 7, with 10 bases in between. CDR1 and CDR2 from the germline V gene are DFQATT and SNEGSKA (reference sequence). CDR3 size: 13 residues. The CDR3 region is CSASYRDNSPLHF. For the CDR3, the DNA is TGCAGTGCTAGTTACAGGGACAATTCACCCCTCCACTTT.

V gene TRBV19 combines with J gene TRBJ1-5; D is perhaps TRBD1 (5 bases). V dropped 5 bases and J dropped 5 bases, with 16 bases sitting between them. Per the germline V gene, CDR1 is LNHDA and CDR2 is SQIVND (reference sequence). The CDR3 covers 15 residues. CDR3 nucleotide sequence: TGTGCCAGTAGTTCACCGGGACTGCTGGATCAGCCCCAGCATTTT. It encodes CASSSPGLLDQPQHF.

This chain uses TRBV18 with TRBJ1-5; 11 bases match TRBD1. There are 17 residues in the CDR3. Germline V CDR1 and CDR2: KGHSH, LQKENI. With V trimmed by 0 bases and J by 6 bases, 7 bases remained unmatched. CDR3 sequence (DNA): TGTGCCAGCTCACCACCCTCCGGGACAGGGGGAAGTCAGCCCCAGCATTTT. This translates into CASSPPSGTGGSQPQHF.

The chain employs TRBV5-4 and TRBJ1-1; 11 nucleotides align to TRBD1. CDR1 is SGHNT, CDR2 YYREEE, per germline (reference sequence). The junction had 9 bases not matched to a gene; V was cut back by 4 bases and J by 10 bases. The CDR3 length is 14 residues. CDR3 sequence reads: CASSRTGGGFRAFF. Here the CDR3 DNA reads TGTGCCAGCAGCCGGACAGGGGGCGGCTTCCGAGCTTTCTTT.

V gene TRBV27 combines with J gene TRBJ1-1; the D gene is possibly TRBD1 (6 bases). This CDR3 has 19 amino acids. The germline V gene encodes CDR1 MNHEY and CDR2 SMNVEV (reference sequence). V was pared by 7 bases and J by 0 bases, with 27 bases between. CDR3 in amino acids: CASNSARVRGGTMNTEAFF. CDR3 in DNA: TGTGCCAGCAACAGCGCGAGGGTGAGGGGGGGTACCATGAACACTGAAGCTTTCTTT.

This sequence joins TRBV21-1 and TRBJ1-2; TRBD1 reflects the table's D call only, with no check against the DNA. TRBV21-1 is labeled a pseudogene. CDR3 size: 17 residues. DNA of the CDR3: TGTGCCAGCAGCAAAGCGTTGGAGGGGACAGGTACTTATGGCTACACCTTC. It yields the protein CASSKALEGTGTYGYTF.

The chain carries TRBV28 and TRBJ2-4, with 7 nucleotides matching TRBD1. The CDR3 runs 17 residues. V lost 6 bases, J lost 0 bases, and 11 bases stayed unmatched. Germline V lookup: CDR1 MDHEN, CDR2 SYDVKM. CDR3 protein: CASRPRGTDIAKNIQYF. CDR3 DNA sequence: TGTGCCAGCAGGCCTCGTGGGACAGACATAGCCAAAAACATTCAGTACTTC.

This clone is a singleton in its sample. J is TRBJ2-2 and V is TRBV4-2, with 10 bases matching TRBD2. V lost 3 bases, J lost 5 bases, and 15 bases stayed unmatched. CDR3 length: 19 residues. Germline V gene lookup returns CDR1 LGHNA and CDR2 YNFKEQ. The DNA of the CDR3 is TGTGCCAGCAGCCAGCCAGGGGGTACTAGCGGGAAGAATACCGGGGAGCTGTTTTTT. Translated: CASSQPGGTSGKNTGELFF.

The chain combines TRBV6-5 with TRBJ2-7; D is perhaps TRBD2 (5 bases). The germline gives CDR1 MNHEY, CDR2 SVGAGI. Deletions cut 0 bases from V and 2 bases from J, with 5 bases between. The CDR3 length is 13 residues. The CDR3 region has the DNA TGTGCCAGCAGTTACTCGGAGGCCTACGAGCAGTACTTC. Translated: CASSYSEAYEQYF.

The rearrangement links TRBV5-1 to TRBJ2-5, with TRBD2 identical over 11 bases. The CDR3 has 14 residues. With V trimmed by 4 bases and J by 7 bases, 6 bases remained unmatched. Germline V gives CDR1 SGHRS, CDR2 YFSETQ. CDR3 sequence reads: CASSLGLAEGTQYF. In nucleotides, the CDR3 is TGCGCCAGCAGCCTGGGACTAGCGGAAGGGACCCAGTACTTC.

The chain links TRBV20-1 to TRBJ2-7, with D tentatively TRBD1 (5 bases). The CDR3 covers 11 residues. Trimming stripped 3 bases from V and 5 bases from J, with 8 bases between. Germline V gene data show CDR1 as DFQATT and CDR2 as SNEGSKA (reference sequence). CDR3 DNA sequence: TGCAGTGCTAGTATACAGGACGAGCAGTACTTC. Protein sequence: CSASIQDEQYF.

This clone was recorded once. V gene TRBV29-1 combines with J gene TRBJ2-1, with D perhaps TRBD1 (5 bases). V lost 6 bases and J 4 bases, leaving 16 bases between the germline ends. The CDR3 is made up of 14 amino acids. Germline CDR1 is SQVTM and CDR2 is ANQGSEA. CDR3 sequence: CSVVRQRLYNEQFF. The CDR3 coding sequence is TGCAGCGTAGTTAGACAGAGATTATACAATGAGCAGTTCTTC.

This rearrangement joins TRBV4-1 to TRBJ2-2; 8 bases align to TRBD1. Trimming removed 0 bases from V and 2 bases from J; junction bases left unmatched: 5. The V gene's germline CDR1 is MGHRA and CDR2 YSYEKL. This CDR3 contains 17 residues. This CDR3 is CASSQDRTGTNTGELFF. In nucleotides, the CDR3 is TGCGCCAGCAGCCAAGATAGGACAGGGACCAACACCGGGGAGCTGTTTTTT.

The CDR3 region is CASTAPLGQGGTEAFF. CDR3 nucleotide sequence: TGTGCCAGCACCGCCCCGCTCGGACAGGGTGGGACTGAAGCTTTCTTT. The V call is TRBV5-4, the J call TRBJ1-1, with 8 bases aligning to TRBD1. The V and J ends lost 6 bases and 5 bases, in that order; junction bases with no gene match: 15. There are 16 residues in the CDR3. Per the germline V gene, CDR1 is SGHNT and CDR2 is YYREEE (reference sequence). The full variable domain, in which reference TRBV5-4 and TRBJ1-1 provide the parts outside the CDR3, is ETGVTQSPTHLIKTRGQQVTLRCSSQSGHNTVSWYQQALGQGPQFIFQYYREEENGRGNFPPRFSGLQFPNYSSELNVNALELDDSALYLCASTAPLGQGGTEAFFGQGTRLTVV.

V gene TRBV19 combines with J gene TRBJ1-1; D remains ambiguous. Looked up from germline, CDR1 is LNHDA and CDR2 is SQIVND (reference sequence). The CDR3 is made up of 12 amino acids. Trimming left V 0 bases short and J 7 bases short, with 6 bases between. The CDR3 spells CASSIDLSEAFF. The DNA of the CDR3 is TGTGCCAGTAGTATAGATCTGAGTGAAGCTTTCTTT.

The chain has TRBV29-1 and TRBJ2-7; possible D gene TRBD1, 5 bases. V was shortened by 3 bases and J by 4 bases, with 13 bases between the two germline ends. CDR1 is SQVTM, CDR2 ANQGSEA, per germline. The length of the CDR3 is 13 residues. CDR3 residues: CSVDAGMGYEQYF. DNA for the CDR3: TGCAGCGTTGACGCAGGGATGGGATACGAGCAGTACTTC.

On this clone: The same CDR3 can be traced to other DNA sequences in this sample. CDR3 nucleotides: TGTGCCAGCAGCTTAGGGAGGGATACGCAGTATTTT. Its translation: CASSLGRDTQYF. V gene TRBV11-2 combines with J gene TRBJ2-3, with D tentatively TRBD2 (5 bases). The CDR3 extends over 12 amino acids. In germline, CDR1 is SGHAT, CDR2 FQNNGV. Trimming took 1 base from V and 6 from J, leaving 5 bases between them.

The chain employs TRBV6-2 or TRBV6-3 and TRBJ1-5, with 7 bases fitting TRBD1. The V gene end was trimmed by 5 bases and the J gene end by 2 bases; junction bases not matched to a gene: 6. Germline V gene lookup returns CDR1 MNHEY and CDR2 SVGEGT. The CDR3 spans 15 residues. The CDR3 is CASSRPTGGNQPQHF. In DNA, the CDR3 is TGTGCCAGCAGTCGTCCCACAGGGGGCAATCAGCCCCAGCATTTT.

V gene TRBV6-5 combines with J gene TRBJ2-7, with 9 bases identical to TRBD1. After removal of 6 bases from V and 3 bases from J, the junction contained 6 bases not matched to a gene. Germline assignment: CDR1 MNHEY and CDR2 SVGAGI. The CDR3 runs 14 residues. This chain's CDR3 is CASRRPGQGYEQYF. As DNA, the CDR3 is TGTGCCAGCAGACGACCGGGACAGGGCTACGAGCAGTACTTC.

V and J are TRBV12-5 and TRBJ2-3; TRBD2 agrees at 11 bases. The CDR3 has 17 residues. V lost 1 base, J lost 5 bases, and 8 bases stayed unmatched. Per germline, CDR1 LGHNT and CDR2 FRNRAP. The CDR3 sequence: CASGLGGLAGGGDTQYF. Here the CDR3 DNA reads TGTGCTAGTGGTTTGGGGGGTCTAGCGGGAGGTGGAGATACGCAGTATTTT.

The chain is built from TRBV19 and TRBJ2-2; TRBD1 matches at 8 bases. J was trimmed by 0 bases and V by 3 bases; bases with no gene match: 3. Germline lookup yields CDR1 LNHDA and CDR2 SQIVND (reference sequence). The CDR3 extends over 16 amino acids. The CDR3 DNA reads as TGTGCCAGTAGTATTCAGGGGGCCACGAACACCGGGGAGCTGTTTTTT. Encoded protein: CASSIQGATNTGELFF.